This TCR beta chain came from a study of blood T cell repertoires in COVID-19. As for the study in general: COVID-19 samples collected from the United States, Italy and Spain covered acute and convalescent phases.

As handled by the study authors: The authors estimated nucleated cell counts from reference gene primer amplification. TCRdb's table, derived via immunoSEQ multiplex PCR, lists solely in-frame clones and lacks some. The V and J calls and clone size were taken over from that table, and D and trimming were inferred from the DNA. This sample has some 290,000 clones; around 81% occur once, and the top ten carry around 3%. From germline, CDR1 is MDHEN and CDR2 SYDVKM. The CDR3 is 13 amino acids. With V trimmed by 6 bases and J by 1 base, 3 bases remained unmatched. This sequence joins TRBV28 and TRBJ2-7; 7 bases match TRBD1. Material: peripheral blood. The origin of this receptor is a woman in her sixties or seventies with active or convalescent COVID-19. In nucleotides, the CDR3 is TGTGCCAGCAGCCGACAGGGTTCCTACGAGCAGTACTTC. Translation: CASSRQGSYEQYF. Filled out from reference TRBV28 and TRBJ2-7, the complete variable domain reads DVKVTQSSRYLVKRTGEKVFLECVQDMDHENMFWYRQDPGLGLRLIYFSYDVKMKEKGDIPEGYSVSREKKERFSLILESASTNQTSMYLCASSRQGSYEQYFGPGTRLTVT.